These 7 T cell receptor beta chains originate from one sample sequenced in a study of blood T cell repertoires in COVID-19. Clones were sequenced by immunoSEQ multiplex PCR, and TCRdb holds only the in-frame ones, with some missing. The table lists approximately 140,000 clones, around 89% of them singletons. Sequencing used PBMCs or T cells enriched from blood (not recorded which). These receptors came from a woman between 25 and 40 years old with acute COVID-19.

This clone appeared many times. The sample contains more than one DNA sequence encoding this CDR3. CDR3 nucleotides: TGTGCCAGCAGCCAAGGGACCGGGAGTACCTACGAGCAGTACTTC. Residues: CASSQGTGSTYEQYF. V and J are TRBV3-1 (or the pseudogene TRBV3-2) and TRBJ2-7; TRBD2 is a possible D gene (6 bases). CDR3 length: 15 amino acids. Germline CDR1 is LGHDT and CDR2 is YNNKEL (reference sequence). The germline V and J ends were trimmed by 1 base and 2 bases, with 12 bases remaining between them.

This clone occurred once. The chain recombines TRBV6-1 with TRBJ1-6; possibly TRBD1 for D (5 bases). Trimming shortened V by 3 bases and J by 5 bases, and 8 bases separated the two germline ends. Germline V gene data show CDR1 as MNHNS and CDR2 as SASEGT. The CDR3 length is 14 residues. The CDR3 region is CASSDGGDNSPLHF. Written as DNA, the CDR3 is TGTGCCAGCAGTGACGGGGGGGATAATTCACCCCTCCACTTT.

The chain has TRBV27 and TRBJ1-2; 10 bases are shared with TRBD1. The germline CDR1 and CDR2 sequences are MNHEY and SMNVEV (reference sequence). The CDR3 loop spans 14 amino acids. Trimming cost V 3 bases and J 8 bases; bases outside gene matches: 6. As DNA, the CDR3 is TGTGCCAGCAGTTTCATGGGACAGGGGAAGGGCTACACCTTC. Translated: CASSFMGQGKGYTF.

Only one count was recorded for this clone. This chain connects TRBV21-1 to TRBJ2-2; the DNA was not used to check the table's D call, TRBD2. TRBV21-1 constitutes a pseudogene. The CDR3 runs 18 residues. The CDR3 loop reads CASSKGRAGDGNTGELFF. DNA for the CDR3: TGTGCCAGCAGCAAAGGGAGAGCGGGAGACGGAAACACCGGGGAGCTGTTTTTT.

The CDR3 DNA is TGCGCCAGCAGCTCGATAGCCTACGAGCAGTACTTC. Its translation: CASSSIAYEQYF. The rearrangement links TRBV5-1 to TRBJ2-7; unclear D gene. This CDR3 is built from 12 residues. Germline values: CDR1 SGHRS, CDR2 YFSETQ. V lost 3 bases and J 2 bases, leaving 6 bases between the germline ends.

This chain connects TRBV6-1 to TRBJ2-4, with 10 bases lining up with TRBD2. V dropped 1 base and J dropped 13; count of bases not matched to a gene: 4. The germline V gene encodes CDR1 MNHNS and CDR2 SASEGT. This CDR3 has 13 amino acids. This CDR3 is CASSEGLAGQQYF. In DNA form, the CDR3 reads TGTGCCAGCAGTGAAGGACTAGCGGGCCAACAGTACTTC.

This chain uses TRBV5-6 with TRBJ2-7; 11 bases map to TRBD2. The germline V gene encodes CDR1 SGHDT and CDR2 YYEEEE. CDR3 length equals 14 residues. The V segment lost 4 bases and the J segment 4 bases; nucleotides outside the gene matches: 4. This CDR3 reads CASSQGLAVYEQYF. Written as DNA, the CDR3 is TGTGCCAGCAGCCAGGGACTAGCGGTATACGAGCAGTACTTC.